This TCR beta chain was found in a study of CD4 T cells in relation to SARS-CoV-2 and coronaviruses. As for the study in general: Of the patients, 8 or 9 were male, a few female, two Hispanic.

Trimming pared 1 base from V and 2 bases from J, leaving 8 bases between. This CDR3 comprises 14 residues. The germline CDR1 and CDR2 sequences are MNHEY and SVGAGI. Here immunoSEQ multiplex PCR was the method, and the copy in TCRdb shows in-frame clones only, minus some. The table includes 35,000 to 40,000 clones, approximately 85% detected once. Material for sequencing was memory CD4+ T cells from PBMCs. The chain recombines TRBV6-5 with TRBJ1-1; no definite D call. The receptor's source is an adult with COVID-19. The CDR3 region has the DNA TGTGCCAGCAGTTACTTGGGGAAAAACACTGAAGCTTTCTTT. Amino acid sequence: CASSYLGKNTEAFF.